This paragraph covers one T cell receptor beta chain sequence. The antigen is unknown. Whenever a sample was processed, at least 6 million PBMCs were isolated. With a J-beta primer mix and a sample-barcoded 5' primer, a second PCR ran about 6 to 11 cycles. Every sample gave at least 3 million paired-end reads containing CDR3. TCRdb ran MiXCR on the 5' RACE reads and lists one entry per CDR3 protein. This sample has around 800,000 distinct CDR3 sequences, with around 42% found just once. The data were obtained in a study of blood T cells in healthy people across ages. Findings and limits, study-wide: Researchers judged that diversity estimates from one million T cells fell short of true values.

The source of this sequence is a man aged 55 to 69 in good health. Sequences were obtained from blood.

For the CDR3, the DNA is TGTGCCAGCAGTCCAACAGGGAATATCTACCACCAGCCCCAGCATTTT. It encodes CASSPTGNIYHQPQHF. The chain carries TRBV28 and TRBJ1-5; tentatively, D is TRBD1 (6 bases). Germline V gene lookup returns CDR1 MDHEN and CDR2 SYDVKM. Trimming left V 5 bases short and J 7 bases short, with 21 bases between. CDR3 size: 16 residues.